The clone carrying this T cell receptor beta chain was found a few times. What it binds is not known. The sample is drawn from a study of cytomegalovirus exposure and HLA in healthy donors. The CDR3 contains 13 residues. Germline CDR1 reads MNHEY; CDR2 reads SVGAGI. V lost 6 bases and J lost 5, with 13 bases in between. Study-wide points: TCR beta chains numbering approximately 150 were designated cytomegalovirus-associated.

The PCR used 60 Vbeta and 13 Jbeta primers. The assay was immunoSEQ multiplex PCR, and TCRdb's table has in-frame clones only and misses some. The sample carries about 150,000 clones, 76% recorded once. What was sequenced was PBMCs. The rearrangement uses TRBV6-5 and TRBJ1-1; TRBD1 is a possible D gene (5 bases). This clonotype was obtained from a male donor in good health and CMV-seronegative. The CDR3 DNA is TGTGCCAGCAGGGCGACAGTCTGGACTGAAGCTTTCTTT. Residues: CASRATVWTEAFF.